A single T cell receptor (beta chain) is shown here with its context. Its antigen is unknown. Each diagnosis was grounded in clinical symptoms, serum thyroxine and TRAb, thyroid ultrasound, and orbital computed tomography. Using RNA transcripts as the source, TCR beta CDR3 regions were amplified. The study used the HTBI primer set for a first-round RT-PCR of the TCR CDR3. TCRdb reanalysed the multiplex PCR reads using MiXCR and keeps one entry per CDR3 protein. Of roughly 560,000 distinct CDR3 sequences detected, under 15% appear once; the ten largest clones hold around 4.1%. This sample stems from a study of T cells in Graves' hyperthyroidism and ophthalmopathy. Study outcomes and limitations: Most thyroid clonotypes that were expanded above 0.001 also turned up in blood.

Source material: blood. The origin of this receptor is a middle-aged woman with Graves' ophthalmopathy.

The CDR3 spells CASSAPVGLAGESPYEQYF. The DNA for the CDR3 is TGTGCCAGCAGTGCACCCGTGGGACTAGCGGGAGAGTCCCCCTACGAGCAGTACTTC. J is TRBJ2-7 and V is TRBV12-3 or TRBV12-4, with 14 bases identical to TRBD2. The ends lost 5 bases at V and 2 bases at J; junction bases unmatched: 14. The CDR3 totals 19 residues.